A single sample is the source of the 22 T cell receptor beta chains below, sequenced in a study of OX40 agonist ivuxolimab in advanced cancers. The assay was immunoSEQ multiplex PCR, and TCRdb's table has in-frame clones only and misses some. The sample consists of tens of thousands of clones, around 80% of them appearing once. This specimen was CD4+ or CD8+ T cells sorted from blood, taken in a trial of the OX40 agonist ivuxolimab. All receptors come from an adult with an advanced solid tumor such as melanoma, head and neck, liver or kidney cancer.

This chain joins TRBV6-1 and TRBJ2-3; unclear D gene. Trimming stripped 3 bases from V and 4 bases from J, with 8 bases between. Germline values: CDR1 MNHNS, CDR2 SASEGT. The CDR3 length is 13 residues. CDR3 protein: CASSDRKSDTQYF. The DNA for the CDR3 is TGTGCCAGCAGTGACAGGAAGTCAGATACGCAGTATTTT.

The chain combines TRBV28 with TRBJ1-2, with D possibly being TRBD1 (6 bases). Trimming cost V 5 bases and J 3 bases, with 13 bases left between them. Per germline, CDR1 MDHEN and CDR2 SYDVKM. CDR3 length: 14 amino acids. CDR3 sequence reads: CASSNPGVYYGYTF. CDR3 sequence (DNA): TGTGCCAGCAGTAATCCAGGGGTCTACTATGGCTACACCTTC.

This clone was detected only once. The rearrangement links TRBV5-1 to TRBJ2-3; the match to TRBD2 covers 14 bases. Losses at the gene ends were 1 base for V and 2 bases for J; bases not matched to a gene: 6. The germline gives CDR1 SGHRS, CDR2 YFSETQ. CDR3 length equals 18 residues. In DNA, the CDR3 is TGCGCCAGCAGCTTGCGGACTAGCGGGGGGCTTTACACAGATACGCAGTATTTT. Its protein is CASSLRTSGGLYTDTQYF.

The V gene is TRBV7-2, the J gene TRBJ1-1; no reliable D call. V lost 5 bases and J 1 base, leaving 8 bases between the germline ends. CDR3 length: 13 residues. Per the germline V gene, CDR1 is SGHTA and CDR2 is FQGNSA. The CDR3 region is CASSGSSNTEAFF. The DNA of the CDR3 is TGTGCCAGCAGCGGCAGCTCGAACACTGAAGCTTTCTTT.

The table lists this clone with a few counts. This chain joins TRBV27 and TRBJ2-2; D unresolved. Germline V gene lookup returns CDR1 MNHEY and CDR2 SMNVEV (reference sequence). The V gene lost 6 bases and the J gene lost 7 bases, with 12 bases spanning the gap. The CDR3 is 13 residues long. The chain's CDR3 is CASSWSRIGELFF. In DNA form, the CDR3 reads TGTGCCAGCAGCTGGTCGAGAATCGGGGAGCTGTTTTTT.

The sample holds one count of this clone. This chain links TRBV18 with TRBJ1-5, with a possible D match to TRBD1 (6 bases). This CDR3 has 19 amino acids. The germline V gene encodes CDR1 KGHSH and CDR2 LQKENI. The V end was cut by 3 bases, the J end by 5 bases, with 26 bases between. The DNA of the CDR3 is TGTGCCAGCTCACCTCTACCACCCGAAAAACAGGGCTTCCATCAGCCCCAGCATTTT. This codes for CASSPLPPEKQGFHQPQHF. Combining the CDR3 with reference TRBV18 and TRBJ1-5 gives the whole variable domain NAGVMQNPRHLVRRRGQEARLRCSPMKGHSHVYWYRQLPEEGLKFMVYLQKENIIDESGMPKERFSAEFPKEGPSILRIQQVVRGDSAAYFCASSPLPPEKQGFHQPQHFGDGTRLSIL.

The CDR3: CASSLQGTNTEAFF. CDR3 coding DNA: TGTGCCAGCAGTCTACAGGGGACGAACACTGAAGCTTTCTTT. J is TRBJ1-1 and V is TRBV2; TRBD1 agrees at 7 bases. Losses at the gene ends were 5 bases for V and 1 base for J; bases not matched to a gene: 4. CDR3 length equals 14 residues. The germline gives CDR1 SNHLY, CDR2 FYNNEI. The variable domain in full, completed from reference TRBV2 and TRBJ1-1, reads EPEVTQTPSHQVTQMGQEVILRCVPISNHLYFYWYRQILGQKVEFLVSFYNNEISEKSEIFDDQFSVERPDGSNFTLKIRSTKLEDSAMYFCASSLQGTNTEAFFGQGTRLTVV.

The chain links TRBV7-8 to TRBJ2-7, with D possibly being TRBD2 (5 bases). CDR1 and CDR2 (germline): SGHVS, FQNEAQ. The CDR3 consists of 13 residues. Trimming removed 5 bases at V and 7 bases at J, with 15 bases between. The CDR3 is CASSRREGLEQYF. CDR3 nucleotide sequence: TGTGCCAGCAGCCGCAGAGAGGGCCTAGAGCAGTACTTC.

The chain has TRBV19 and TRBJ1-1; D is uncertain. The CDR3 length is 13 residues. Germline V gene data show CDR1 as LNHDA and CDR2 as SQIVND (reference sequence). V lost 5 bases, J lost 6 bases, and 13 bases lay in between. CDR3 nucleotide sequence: TGTGCCAGTAGTTCCCGGGAGGGTGCTGAAGCTTTCTTT. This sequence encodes CASSSREGAEAFF. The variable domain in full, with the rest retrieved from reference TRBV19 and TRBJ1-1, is DGGITQSPKYLFRKEGQNVTLSCEQNLNHDAMYWYRQDPGQGLRLIYYSQIVNDFQKGDIAEGYSVSREKKESFPLTVTSAQKNPTAFYLCASSSREGAEAFFGQGTRLTVV.

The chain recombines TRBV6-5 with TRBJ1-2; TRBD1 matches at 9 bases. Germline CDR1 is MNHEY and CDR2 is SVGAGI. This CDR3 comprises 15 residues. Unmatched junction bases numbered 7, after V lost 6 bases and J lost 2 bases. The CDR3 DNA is TGTGCCAGCAGCCTCGGACAGGGGACAAACTATGGCTACACCTTC. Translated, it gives CASSLGQGTNYGYTF.

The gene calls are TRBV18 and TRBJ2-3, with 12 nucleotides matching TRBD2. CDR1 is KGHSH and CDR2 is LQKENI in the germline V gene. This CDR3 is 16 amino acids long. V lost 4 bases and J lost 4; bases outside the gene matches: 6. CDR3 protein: CASSHRTSGDSDTQYF. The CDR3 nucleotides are TGTGCCAGCTCACACCGGACTAGCGGGGATTCAGATACGCAGTATTTT.

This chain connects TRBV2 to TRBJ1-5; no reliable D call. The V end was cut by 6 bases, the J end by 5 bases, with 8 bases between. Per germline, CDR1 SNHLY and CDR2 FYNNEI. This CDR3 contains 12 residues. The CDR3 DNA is TGTGCCAGCAGGGACCAATATCAGCCCCAGCATTTT. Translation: CASRDQYQPQHF. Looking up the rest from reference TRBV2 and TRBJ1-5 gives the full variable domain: EPEVTQTPSHQVTQMGQEVILRCVPISNHLYFYWYRQILGQKVEFLVSFYNNEISEKSEIFDDQFSVERPDGSNFTLKIRSTKLEDSAMYFCASRDQYQPQHFGDGTRLSIL.

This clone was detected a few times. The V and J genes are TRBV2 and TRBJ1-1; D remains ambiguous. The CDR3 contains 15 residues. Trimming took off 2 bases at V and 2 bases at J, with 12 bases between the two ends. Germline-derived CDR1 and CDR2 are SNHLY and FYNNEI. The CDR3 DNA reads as TGTGCCAGCAGTGAACGCCAGCTTTTAAACACTGAAGCTTTCTTT. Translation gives CASSERQLLNTEAFF.

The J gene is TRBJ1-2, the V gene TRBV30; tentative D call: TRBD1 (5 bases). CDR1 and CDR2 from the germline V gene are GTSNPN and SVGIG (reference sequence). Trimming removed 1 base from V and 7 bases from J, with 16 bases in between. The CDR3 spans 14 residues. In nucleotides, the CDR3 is TGTGCCTGGAGTGGCGGATTCTGGGGGGGTGGCTACACCTTC. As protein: CAWSGGFWGGGYTF.

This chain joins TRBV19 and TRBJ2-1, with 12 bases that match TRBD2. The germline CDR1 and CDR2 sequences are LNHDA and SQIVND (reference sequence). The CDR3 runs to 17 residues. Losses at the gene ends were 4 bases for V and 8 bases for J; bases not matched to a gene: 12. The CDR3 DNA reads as TGTGCCAGTAGTAGGGGACTAGCGGGTGCCGGGCCGGATGAGCAGTTCTTC. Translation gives CASSRGLAGAGPDEQFF.

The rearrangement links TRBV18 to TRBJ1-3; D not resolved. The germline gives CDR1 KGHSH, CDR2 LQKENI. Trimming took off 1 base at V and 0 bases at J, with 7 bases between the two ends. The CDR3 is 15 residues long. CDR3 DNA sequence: TGTGCCAGCTCACCACTGGCGTCCTCTGGAAACACCATATATTTT. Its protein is CASSPLASSGNTIYF.

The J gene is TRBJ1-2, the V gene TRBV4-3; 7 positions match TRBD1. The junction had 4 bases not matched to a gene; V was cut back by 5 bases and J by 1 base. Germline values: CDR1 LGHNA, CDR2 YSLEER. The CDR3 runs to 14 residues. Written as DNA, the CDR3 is TGCGCCAGCAGCAGGGACAGCCTTAACTATGGCTACACCTTC. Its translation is CASSRDSLNYGYTF.

The CDR3 loop is CASRAQGLNTEAFF. In DNA form, the CDR3 reads TGTGCCAGCAGGGCCCAAGGTTTGAACACTGAAGCTTTCTTT. This chain links TRBV2 with TRBJ1-1; D remains ambiguous. The V end lost 6 bases, the J end lost 0 bases, and 11 bases lay between the germline ends. The CDR3 is 14 residues long. Germline assignment: CDR1 SNHLY and CDR2 FYNNEI.

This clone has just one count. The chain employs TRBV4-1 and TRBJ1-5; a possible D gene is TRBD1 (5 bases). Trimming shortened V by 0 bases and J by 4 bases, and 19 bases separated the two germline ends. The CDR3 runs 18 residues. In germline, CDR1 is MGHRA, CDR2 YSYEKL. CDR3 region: CASSQDRPGTATNQPQHF. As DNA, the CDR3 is TGCGCCAGCAGCCAAGACCGCCCCGGGACTGCTACTAATCAGCCCCAGCATTTT.

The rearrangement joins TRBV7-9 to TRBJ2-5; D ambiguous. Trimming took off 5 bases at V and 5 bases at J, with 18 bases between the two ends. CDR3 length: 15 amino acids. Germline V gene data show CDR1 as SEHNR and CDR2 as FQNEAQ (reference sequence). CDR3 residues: CASSLYPASSETQYF. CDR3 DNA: TGTGCCAGCAGCCTCTACCCGGCCTCTTCGGAGACCCAGTACTTC.

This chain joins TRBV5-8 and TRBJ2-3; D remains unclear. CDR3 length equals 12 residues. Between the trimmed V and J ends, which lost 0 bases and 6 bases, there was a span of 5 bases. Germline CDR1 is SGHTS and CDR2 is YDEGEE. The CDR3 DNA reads TGTGCCAGCAGCTTGGTCGGGGATACGCAGTATTTT. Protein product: CASSLVGDTQYF. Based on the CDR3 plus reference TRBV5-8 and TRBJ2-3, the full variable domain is EAGVTQSPTHLIKTRGQQATLRCSPISGHTSVYWYQQALGLGLQFLLWYDEGEERNRGNFPPRFSGRQFPNYSSELNVNALELEDSALYLCASSLVGDTQYFGPGTRLTVL.

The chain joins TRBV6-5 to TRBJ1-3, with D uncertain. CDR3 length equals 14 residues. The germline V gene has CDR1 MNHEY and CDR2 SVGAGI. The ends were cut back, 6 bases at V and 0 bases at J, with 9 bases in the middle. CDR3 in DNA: TGTGCCAGCAGCCAATTGGGCTCTGGAAACACCATATATTTT. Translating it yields CASSQLGSGNTIYF.